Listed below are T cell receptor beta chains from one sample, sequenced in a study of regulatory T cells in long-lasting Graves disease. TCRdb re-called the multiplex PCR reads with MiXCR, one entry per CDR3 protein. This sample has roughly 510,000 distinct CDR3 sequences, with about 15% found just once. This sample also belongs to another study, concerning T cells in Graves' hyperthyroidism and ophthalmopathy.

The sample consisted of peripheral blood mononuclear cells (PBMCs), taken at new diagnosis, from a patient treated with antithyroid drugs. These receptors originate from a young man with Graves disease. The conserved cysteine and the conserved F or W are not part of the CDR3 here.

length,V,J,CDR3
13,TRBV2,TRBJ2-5,ASTGGGETQETQY
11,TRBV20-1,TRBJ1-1,SAPDRDSTEAF
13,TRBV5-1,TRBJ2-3,ASSLAGGQTDTQY
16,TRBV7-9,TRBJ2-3,ASSSPGTSGTSTDTQY
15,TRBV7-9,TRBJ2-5,ASSFFVTHRMGETQY
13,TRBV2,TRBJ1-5,ASSDRTALEEPQH
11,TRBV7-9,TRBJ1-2,ASSLERFYGYT
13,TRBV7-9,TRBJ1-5,ASSPYGGSNQPQH
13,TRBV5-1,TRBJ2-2,ASSRRGFSSEELF
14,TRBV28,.,ASTLNRDAVLETQY
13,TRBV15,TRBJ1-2,ATSSPLFHPEGYT
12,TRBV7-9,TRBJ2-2,ASSPNRATGELF
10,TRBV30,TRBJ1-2,AWNRDSYGYT